These 30 T cell receptor beta chains share one sample of origin, sequenced in a study of T-cell reconstitution after alpha-beta-depleted transplantation in children. Preparation of the TCRbeta library was carried out with unique molecular identifiers. TCRdb re-called the PCR reads through MiXCR, storing one row per CDR3 protein. The sample records about 340,000 distinct CDR3 sequences, 15% to 20% being singletons. Source: PBMCs, mostly from graft donor cells, taken 360 days after TCRalphabeta/CD19-depleted stem cell transplant. Receptors originate from a male patient between 2 and 10 years old who had a stem cell transplant for acute lymphoblastic leukemia, so the T cells may come from the graft donor.

This clonotype was observed at least ten times. This chain joins TRBV7-8 and TRBJ1-1; D is perhaps TRBD1 (6 bases). Germline CDR1 is SGHVS and CDR2 is FQNEAQ. The CDR3 has 12 residues. V shed 4 bases and J shed 5 bases, with 8 bases lying between them. The CDR3 sequence is CASSSGVTEAFF. Written as DNA, the CDR3 is TGTGCCAGCAGCTCAGGGGTAACTGAAGCTTTCTTT.

Concerning this clonotype: A read error may be the cause here, since a much bigger clone is one base away. The CDR3 DNA reads TGCAGTGCTAGAGATAGGAGACTAATCAATGAGAAGTTCTTC. As protein: CSARDRRLINEKFF. The chain uses TRBV20-1 and TRBJ2-1, with a possible D match to TRBD2 (5 bases). The CDR3 length is 14 residues. CDR1 and CDR2 from the germline V gene are DFQATT and SNEGSKA (reference sequence).

In this sample, this clonotype turned up once. The chain employs TRBV9 and TRBJ2-6; D uncertain. Germline V gene data show CDR1 as SGDLS and CDR2 as YYNGEE. The CDR3 is 15 residues long. V was clipped by 2 bases and J by 3 bases, with 9 bases between them. The CDR3 is CASSVPGNGANVLTF. Written as DNA, the CDR3 is TGTGCCAGCAGCGTCCCTGGGAATGGGGCCAACGTCCTGACTTTC.

This clonotype has a handful of counts. The V call is TRBV7-2, the J call TRBJ2-3; 10 bases fit TRBD2. This CDR3 region has 17 residues. Germline CDR1 SGHTA, CDR2 FQGNSA. V was clipped by 1 base and J by 7 bases; unmatched bases: 11. The CDR3 loop is CASSLVTLAGVANTQYF. The CDR3 DNA follows: TGTGCCAGCAGCTTAGTTACTCTAGCGGGAGTCGCGAATACGCAGTATTTT.

The chain is built from TRBV28 and TRBJ1-6; D is undetermined. Germline-derived CDR1 and CDR2 are MDHEN and SYDVKM. V gave up 7 bases and J gave up 4 bases, with 8 bases separating them. This CDR3 region has 13 residues. The chain's CDR3 is CASTFRYNSPLHF. CDR3 in DNA: TGTGCCAGCACGTTCCGATATAATTCACCCCTCCACTTT.

The chain uses TRBV20-1 and TRBJ2-7; a possible D gene is TRBD2 (6 bases). The CDR3 consists of 11 residues. The V gene's germline CDR1 is DFQATT and CDR2 SNEGSKA (reference sequence). Trimming left V 3 bases short and J 5 bases short, with 8 bases between. The CDR3 spells CSASGGNEQYF. CDR3 nucleotides: TGCAGTGCTAGCGGGGGAAACGAGCAGTACTTC.

The CDR3 reads CASSLMFTYNEQFF. CDR3 nucleotides: TGTGCCAGCAGTCTAATGTTTACGTACAATGAGCAGTTCTTC. The chain uses TRBV28 and TRBJ2-1; D uncertain. The germline V gene has CDR1 MDHEN and CDR2 SYDVKM. The CDR3 is 14 amino acids. V lost 5 bases and J 4 bases, leaving 12 bases between the germline ends.

The chain carries TRBV11-2 and TRBJ1-5; D unclear. CDR3 length: 14 residues. Germline CDR1 is SGHAT and CDR2 is FQNNGV. Between the trimmed V and J ends, which lost 5 bases and 7 bases, there was a span of 15 bases. In DNA, the CDR3 is TGTGCCAGCAGCAGAGGCGGGGTAAGGCAGCCCCAGCATTTT. This codes for CASSRGGVRQPQHF.

The chain uses TRBV20-1 and TRBJ2-3; D is ambiguous. The germline V gene has CDR1 DFQATT and CDR2 SNEGSKA (reference sequence). The CDR3 runs 13 residues. CDR3 bases: TGCACCAAAAGAAAATCCGTCACAGATACGCAGTATTTT. It is translated as CTKRKSVTDTQYF.

A word on this clonotype: A read error is possible here, since a much larger clone lies one base away. The chain combines TRBV28 with TRBJ2-7; D gene ambiguous. The CDR3 has 16 residues. In germline, CDR1 is MDHEN, CDR2 SYDVKM. CDR3 nucleotide sequence: TGTGTCAGCAGTTTAGGTAGAGGACCTTGGTCCTACGAGCAGTACTTC. It codes for CVSSLGRGPWSYEQYF.

In this sample, this clonotype turned up a few times. This chain joins TRBV28 and TRBJ2-1; 14 bases are a match to TRBD2. CDR3 length equals 19 residues. Losses at the gene ends were 6 bases for V and 7 bases for J; bases not matched to a gene: 17. Looked up from germline, CDR1 is MDHEN and CDR2 is SYDVKM. CDR3 region: CASRETGTSGRASGNEQFF. CDR3 sequence (DNA): TGTGCCAGCAGGGAAACCGGGACTAGCGGGAGAGCCTCGGGGAATGAGCAGTTCTTC.

This clonotype was detected a few times. The V call is TRBV5-1, the J call TRBJ2-7; 7 nucleotides agree with TRBD2. This CDR3 is built from 15 residues. CDR1 is SGHRS, CDR2 YFSETQ, per germline. V was pared by 0 bases and J by 3 bases, with 6 bases of the junction left unmatched. In DNA, the CDR3 is TGCGCCAGCAGCTTGGCCCTAGCGGCCTACTACGAGCAGTACTTC. Its protein product is CASSLALAAYYEQYF.

This clonotype was counted a few times. V usage is TRBV20-1 and J usage is TRBJ2-5, with D perhaps matching TRBD1 (6 bases). Germline V gene lookup returns CDR1 DFQATT and CDR2 SNEGSKA (reference sequence). The CDR3 is made up of 14 amino acids. The V gene lost 6 bases and the J gene lost 5 bases, with 19 bases spanning the gap. This CDR3 reads CSAGGQSQSETQYF. The DNA for the CDR3 is TGCAGTGCGGGCGGACAGTCTCAGTCGGAGACCCAGTACTTC.

This clonotype was seen more than once but under ten times. This sequence joins TRBV7-9 and TRBJ1-1; D is unresolved. Germline V lookup: CDR1 SEHNR, CDR2 FQNEAQ (reference sequence). The CDR3 has 12 amino acids. V was clipped by 0 bases and J by 4 bases, with 3 bases between them. CDR3 in DNA: TGTGCCAGCAGCTTAGCCCCCACTGAAGCTTTCTTT. This translates into CASSLAPTEAFF.

This clonotype was seen more than once but under ten times. The rearrangement links TRBV28 to TRBJ2-5, with TRBD2 matching 8 bases. The J segment lost 5 bases and the V segment lost 5 bases, leaving 10 bases of the junction unmatched. There are 15 residues in the CDR3. Germline assignment: CDR1 MDHEN and CDR2 SYDVKM. The CDR3 region is CASSHHREGLETQYF. The CDR3 DNA follows: TGTGCCAGCAGTCATCACCGGGAGGGCCTTGAGACCCAGTACTTC.

This clonotype has at least ten counts. J is TRBJ2-3 and V is TRBV6-5, with TRBD2 identical over 9 bases. CDR1 and CDR2 (germline): MNHEY, SVGAGI. The CDR3 is 16 residues long. V lost 2 bases and J lost 2; bases outside the gene matches: 5. In DNA, the CDR3 is TGTGCCAGCAGTTACGGCCTAGCGGGACCCACAGATACGCAGTATTTT. Amino acids: CASSYGLAGPTDTQYF.

The genes are TRBV5-1 and TRBJ1-4; no reliable D call. Trimming took 1 base from V and 6 from J, leaving 13 bases between them. Germline loops: CDR1 SGHRS, CDR2 YFSETQ. The CDR3 has 15 amino acids. CDR3 loop: CASSLKGQQDEKLFF. As DNA, the CDR3 is TGCGCCAGCAGCTTGAAAGGCCAGCAAGATGAAAAACTGTTTTTT.

This clonotype came up a few times. V and J are TRBV4-2 and TRBJ2-5; 7 nucleotides align to TRBD1. Unmatched junction bases numbered 5, after V lost 4 bases and J lost 0 bases. The CDR3 has 15 amino acids. From germline, CDR1 is LGHNA and CDR2 YNFKEQ. CDR3: CASSRDRSYQETQYF. The CDR3 DNA follows: TGTGCCAGCAGCCGGGACAGAAGTTACCAAGAGACCCAGTACTTC.

This rearrangement joins TRBV27 to TRBJ2-2; D could derive from TRBD1 or TRBD2 (5 bases each). CDR1 and CDR2 (germline): MNHEY, SMNVEV (reference sequence). This CDR3 comprises 16 residues. V was pared by 2 bases and J by 4 bases, with 14 bases between. The CDR3 protein is CASSLGLGTTTGELFF. CDR3 in DNA: TGTGCCAGCAGTTTAGGGTTGGGGACCACCACCGGGGAGCTGTTTTTT.

The DNA of the CDR3 is TGTGCCAGCAGCTTAGTGGGGACGGAGACCCAGTACTTC. It is translated as CASSLVGTETQYF. The gene calls are TRBV7-2 and TRBJ2-5; D may match TRBD1 or TRBD2 (5 bases each). The CDR3 covers 13 residues. CDR1 and CDR2 (germline): SGHTA, FQGNSA. V lost 1 base and J lost 5, with 8 bases in between.

The gene calls are TRBV4-1 and TRBJ2-5; the match to TRBD2 covers 11 bases. This CDR3 comprises 19 residues. Per the germline V gene, CDR1 is MGHRA and CDR2 is YSYEKL. The V segment lost 6 bases and the J segment 4 bases; nucleotides outside the gene matches: 19. CDR3 coding DNA: TGCGCCAGCAGTCCGGGCGACTGGACTAGCGGGTTCTATGTAGAGACCCAGTACTTC. Translated: CASSPGDWTSGFYVETQYF.

V is TRBV15 and J is TRBJ2-1; D not resolved. The CDR3 runs to 14 residues. Germline V CDR1 and CDR2: LNHNV, YYDKDF (reference sequence). Trimming shortened V by 7 bases and J by 0 bases, and 10 bases separated the two germline ends. The chain's CDR3 is CATMGGTSYNEQFF. CDR3 coding DNA: TGTGCCACCATGGGCGGAACCTCCTACAATGAGCAGTTCTTC.

This clonotype showed up just a few times. The chain is built from TRBV28 and TRBJ2-7, with 7 bases that match TRBD1. The CDR3 totals 19 residues. With V trimmed by 6 bases and J by 2 bases, 22 bases remained unmatched. Per germline, CDR1 MDHEN and CDR2 SYDVKM. As DNA, the CDR3 is TGTGCCAGCAGCTACCTCCTAGAAGGCGAGGGGGCTTCCACCTACGAGCAGTACTTC. It yields the protein CASSYLLEGEGASTYEQYF.

This clonotype came up a few times. The CDR3 here is CAISESNQRGAKYF. CDR3 bases: TGTGCCATCAGTGAGTCGAATCAGAGGGGCGCAAAGTACTTC. V and J are TRBV10-3 and TRBJ2-7; D possibly matches TRBD1 or TRBD2 (5 bases each). V lost 0 bases, J lost 11 bases, and 17 bases lay in between. This CDR3 has 14 amino acids. Germline V gives CDR1 ENHRY, CDR2 SYGVKD.

This clonotype was seen a handful of times. This rearrangement joins TRBV10-3 to TRBJ2-5; 7 bases fit TRBD2. Germline V CDR1 and CDR2: ENHRY, SYGVKD. V was clipped by 4 bases and J by 3 bases; unmatched bases: 11. The CDR3 spans 16 residues. The CDR3 DNA reads TGTGCCATCAGTGTGACACTGATTGCGGGGGAAGAGACCCAGTACTTC. This encodes CAISVTLIAGEETQYF.

The chain links TRBV19 to TRBJ2-6; unclear D gene. V was trimmed by 8 bases and J by 4 bases, leaving 15 bases between them. The germline V gene encodes CDR1 LNHDA and CDR2 SQIVND (reference sequence). The CDR3 runs 15 residues. The CDR3 here is CASEYLGSGANVLTF. DNA of the CDR3: TGTGCCAGTGAGTACTTGGGATCCGGGGCCAACGTCCTGACTTTC.

There are a few counts of this clonotype. The chain employs TRBV30 and TRBJ2-1; D not resolved. Trimming took off 1 base at V and 5 bases at J, with 9 bases between the two ends. In germline, CDR1 is GTSNPN, CDR2 SVGIG (reference sequence). The CDR3 length is 13 residues. The CDR3 DNA sequence: TGTGCCTGGAGTGCCCCCCCTGACAATGAGCAGTTCTTC. Amino acids: CAWSAPPDNEQFF.

By its share, this clonotype is medium-sized. This rearrangement joins TRBV2 to TRBJ2-1; tentative D call: TRBD2 (6 bases). Trimming left V 7 bases short and J 0 bases short, with 13 bases between. The V gene's germline CDR1 is SNHLY and CDR2 FYNNEI. The CDR3 spans 15 residues. The CDR3 DNA follows: TGTGCCAGCACCCCCGGGAGCGGCTCCTACAATGAGCAGTTCTTC. Translated: CASTPGSGSYNEQFF.

The chain links TRBV3-1 to TRBJ2-5, with TRBD2 matching over 9 bases. The V gene's germline CDR1 is LGHDT and CDR2 YNNKEL (reference sequence). CDR3 length: 15 residues. V lost 4 bases to trimming and J lost 7 bases; unmatched junction nucleotides: 10. The CDR3 region is CASSPSGVLDGTQYF. DNA of the CDR3: TGTGCCAGCAGCCCTAGCGGGGTCTTGGACGGGACCCAGTACTTC.

Many counts were recorded for this clonotype. The chain couples TRBV27 to TRBJ1-1; D remains ambiguous. The CDR3 runs to 14 residues. Trimming stripped 2 bases from V and 4 bases from J, with 11 bases between. Germline V gene data show CDR1 as MNHEY and CDR2 as SMNVEV (reference sequence). CDR3 sequence: CASSLGQAVTEAFF. The CDR3 DNA sequence: TGTGCCAGCAGTTTAGGCCAGGCGGTCACTGAAGCTTTCTTT.